The 32 T cell receptor beta chains listed next were all sequenced from one sample in a study of blood T cells in healthy people across ages. Through a sample-barcoded 5' primer and a J-beta primer mix, a second PCR was run for 7 to 11 cycles. TCRdb reprocessed the 5' RACE reads via MiXCR and lists one record per CDR3 protein. The table records approximately 770,000 distinct CDR3 sequences, 55% to 75% of them present only once. Sequencing was done on a sample of blood. These receptors were collected from a young man in good health.

This clonotype was seen more than once but under ten times. The chain employs TRBV13 and TRBJ2-1; maybe TRBD1 (6 bases). Germline V gene sequence: CDR1 PRHDT, CDR2 FYEKMQ (reference sequence). The CDR3 loop spans 15 amino acids. Trimming cost V 5 bases and J 10 bases, with 21 bases left between them. In DNA form, the CDR3 reads TGTGCCAGCAGCCCCGGGACAACCGACAAGAGAGAGCAGTTCTTC. As protein: CASSPGTTDKREQFF.

A few counts support this clonotype. This rearrangement joins TRBV27 to TRBJ1-6; 7 bases agree with TRBD1. This CDR3 spans 16 amino acids. Germline V gives CDR1 MNHEY, CDR2 SMNVEV (reference sequence). The ends lost 1 base at V and 7 bases at J; junction bases unmatched: 7. The CDR3: CASSLFPTGRNSPLHF. Written as DNA, the CDR3 is TGTGCCAGCAGTTTATTCCCGACAGGGAGAAATTCACCCCTCCACTTT.

The chain combines TRBV6-6 with TRBJ2-3; 7 bases map to TRBD1. Germline CDR1 and CDR2: MNHNY and SVGAGI (reference sequence). The V gene end was trimmed by 7 bases and the J gene end by 5 bases; junction bases not matched to a gene: 6. CDR3 length: 13 amino acids. CDR3 bases: TGTGCCAGCACCAGGGGGTCGGTAGATACGCAGTATTTT. Translation gives CASTRGSVDTQYF.

The genes are TRBV6-2 or TRBV6-3 and TRBJ2-7; D gene unclear. CDR1 and CDR2 (germline): MNHEY, SVGEGT. The CDR3 extends over 13 amino acids. Trimming shortened V by 5 bases and J by 6 bases, and 14 bases separated the two germline ends. CDR3 residues: CASSKSPAPEQYF. The CDR3 DNA follows: TGTGCCAGCAGTAAATCGCCAGCTCCCGAGCAGTACTTC.

The genes are TRBV7-9 and TRBJ2-7; D uncertain. The DNA end is more similar to TRBJ2-5, so the J call may be wrong. Per germline, CDR1 SEHNR and CDR2 FQNEAQ (reference sequence). The CDR3 is 14 residues long. This CDR3 reads CASSFIQVKETQYF. CDR3 nucleotides: TGTGCCAGCAGCTTTATCCAGGTTAAAGAGACCCAGTACTTC.

This chain uses TRBV27 with TRBJ1-2, with TRBD1 as a possible D gene (5 bases). V was cut by 2 bases and J by 5 bases, with 15 bases left in between. This CDR3 is built from 15 residues. The germline CDR1 and CDR2 sequences are MNHEY and SMNVEV (reference sequence). CDR3 region: CASSLSPVGLYGYTF. In DNA form, the CDR3 reads TGTGCCAGCAGTTTAAGCCCGGTGGGGCTATATGGCTACACCTTC.

This clonotype has at least ten counts. The chain has TRBV20-1 and TRBJ2-1; D unclear. CDR1 and CDR2 (germline): DFQATT, SNEGSKA (reference sequence). The CDR3 has 16 amino acids. Trimming removed 3 bases from V and 0 bases from J, with 15 bases in between. The CDR3 reads CSASPGGGTSYNEQFF. CDR3 nucleotides: TGCAGTGCTAGCCCCGGTGGCGGAACCTCCTACAATGAGCAGTTCTTC.

This chain links TRBV6-1 with TRBJ1-1, with unresolved D. Germline V gives CDR1 MNHNS, CDR2 SASEGT. The CDR3 loop spans 14 amino acids. Trimming shortened V by 1 base and J by 11 bases, and 17 bases separated the two germline ends. In DNA, the CDR3 is TGTGCCAGCAGTGAAGGAAGCTATGCGGTACGGGCTTTCTTT. Its protein product is CASSEGSYAVRAFF.

The chain joins TRBV2 to TRBJ1-2, with a tentative D call TRBD1 (5 bases). CDR1 and CDR2 (germline): SNHLY, FYNNEI. V was trimmed by 5 bases and J by 4 bases, leaving 17 bases between them. This CDR3 is built from 15 residues. CDR3 DNA: TGTGCCAGCAGTCCCCAGGCTGAAAGGGGCTATGGCTACACCTTC. This translates into CASSPQAERGYGYTF.

The V call is TRBV4-3, the J call TRBJ2-1; the match to TRBD1 covers 11 bases. In germline, CDR1 is LGHNA, CDR2 YSLEER. This CDR3 has 14 amino acids. V trimming: 6 bases; J trimming: 10 bases; junction bases outside the gene matches: 8. This CDR3 is CASSPDRGRQEQFF. The CDR3 DNA reads as TGCGCCAGCAGTCCGGACAGGGGGCGCCAGGAGCAGTTCTTC.

The chain combines TRBV5-6 with TRBJ2-1, with D perhaps matching TRBD2 (5 bases). The CDR3 runs 16 residues. The germline V and J ends were trimmed by 4 bases and 2 bases, with 16 bases remaining between them. Germline V gene sequence: CDR1 SGHDT, CDR2 YYEEEE. CDR3 DNA: TGTGCCAGCAGCCCTATAGCGACTTCAACCTACAATGAGCAGTTCTTC. Amino acid sequence: CASSPIATSTYNEQFF.

This clonotype has more than one count but fewer than ten. The V gene is TRBV4-2, the J gene TRBJ1-5, with a weak D call TRBD1 (6 bases). The V end lost 6 bases, the J end lost 5 bases, and 14 bases lay between the germline ends. CDR3 length: 14 residues. Per the germline V gene, CDR1 is LGHNA and CDR2 is YNFKEQ. The DNA of the CDR3 is TGTGCCAGCAGTCCGGGTAGGGGGGATCAGCCCCAGCATTTT. As protein: CASSPGRGDQPQHF.

The V and J genes are TRBV2 and TRBJ2-7; tentatively, D is TRBD1 (5 bases). Germline CDR1 reads SNHLY; CDR2 reads FYNNEI. CDR3 size: 15 residues. V was pared by 1 base and J by 2 bases, with 12 bases between. This CDR3 is CASSEGQLRTYEQYF. The CDR3 nucleotides are TGTGCCAGCAGTGAAGGACAGTTGCGTACCTACGAGCAGTACTTC.

This clonotype was detected only a few times. The chain has TRBV10-3 and TRBJ2-1; D is uncertain. Germline V lookup: CDR1 ENHRY, CDR2 SYGVKD. The CDR3 runs 14 residues. Trimming removed 6 bases at V and 2 bases at J, with 11 bases between. DNA of the CDR3: TGTGCCATCAGGCCAGGTGGGACCTACAATGAGCAGTTCTTC. Protein: CAIRPGGTYNEQFF.

This chain connects TRBV5-1 to TRBJ1-5; weak D call: TRBD1 (5 bases). V lost 0 bases and J lost 5, with 12 bases in between. Per germline, CDR1 SGHRS and CDR2 YFSETQ. This CDR3 is built from 15 residues. The CDR3 DNA reads as TGCGCCAGCAGCTTGGCCGGGGCATTGGATCAGCCCCAGCATTTT. It encodes CASSLAGALDQPQHF.

This clonotype was picked up a small number of times. J is TRBJ2-5 and V is TRBV29-1; D unclear. Trimming removed 5 bases at V and 3 bases at J, with 7 bases between. CDR3 size: 11 residues. Germline assignment: CDR1 SQVTM and CDR2 ANQGSEA. The CDR3 reads CSVRVEETQYF. The CDR3 DNA reads as TGCAGCGTTAGAGTTGAAGAGACCCAGTACTTC. Combining the CDR3 with reference TRBV29-1 and TRBJ2-5 gives the whole variable domain SAVISQKPSRDICQRGTSLTIQCQVDSQVTMMFWYRQQPGQSLTLIATANQGSEATYESGFVIDKFPISRPNLTFSTLTVSNMSPEDSSIYLCSVRVEETQYFGPGTRLLVL.

The rearrangement joins TRBV7-9 to TRBJ2-7; D not resolved. This CDR3 has 14 residues. V gave up 5 bases and J gave up 3 bases, with 14 bases separating them. CDR1 and CDR2 (germline): SEHNR, FQNEAQ (reference sequence). The CDR3 here is CASSHTIHVYEQYF. In DNA form, the CDR3 reads TGTGCCAGCAGCCATACGATCCACGTCTACGAGCAGTACTTC.

In its sample, this clonotype was seen many times. This chain links TRBV20-1 with TRBJ2-4, with D tentatively TRBD2 (5 bases). The last part of the DNA fits TRBJ2-7 better; the J call may be wrong. There are 10 residues in the CDR3. CDR1 and CDR2 (germline): DFQATT, SNEGSKA (reference sequence). The CDR3 sequence is CSAASGEQYF. For the CDR3, the DNA is TGCAGTGCCGCAAGCGGCGAGCAGTACTTC.

This clonotype was observed at least ten times. The chain couples TRBV7-2 to TRBJ2-1, with D perhaps matching TRBD1 (7 bases). Germline V gene data show CDR1 as SGHTA and CDR2 as FQGNSA. The CDR3 loop spans 15 amino acids. Trimming shortened V by 1 base and J by 10 bases, and 17 bases separated the two germline ends. CDR3 sequence (DNA): TGTGCCAGCAGCTTAGTAGGGGGCGTCGCGGGAGAGCAGTTCTTC. This codes for CASSLVGGVAGEQFF.

The CDR3 DNA is TGTGCCAGCAGGCCGTGGCAGGGACTCTACAATGAGCAGTTCTTC. Translated, it gives CASRPWQGLYNEQFF. J is TRBJ2-1 and V is TRBV6-1; D is possibly TRBD2 (6 bases). Trimming left V 6 bases short and J 3 bases short, with 15 bases between. Per the germline V gene, CDR1 is MNHNS and CDR2 is SASEGT. The CDR3 loop spans 15 amino acids.

The rearrangement uses TRBV6-1 and TRBJ2-3; D might be TRBD1 (5 bases). From germline, CDR1 is MNHNS and CDR2 SASEGT. V was clipped by 5 bases and J by 4 bases, with 13 bases between them. The length of the CDR3 is 14 residues. For the CDR3, the DNA is TGTGCCAGCAGTCCCAATCCCAGGGCAGATACGCAGTATTTT. This translates into CASSPNPRADTQYF.

The chain recombines TRBV6-6 with TRBJ2-3, with 8 bases lining up with TRBD2. Germline CDR1 reads MNHNY; CDR2 reads SVGAGI (reference sequence). The CDR3 sequence is 15 residues long. The trim removed 6 bases at V and 4 bases at J, leaving 9 bases unmatched. CDR3 sequence reads: CASRAPGLEADTQYF. CDR3 nucleotide sequence: TGTGCCAGCAGGGCTCCGGGACTAGAGGCAGATACGCAGTATTTT.

This clonotype was seen ten or more times. This chain uses TRBV4-2 with TRBJ1-2; tentative D call: TRBD1 (5 bases). Trimming removed 0 bases from V and 0 bases from J, with 11 bases in between. CDR1 and CDR2 from the germline V gene are LGHNA and YNFKEQ. This CDR3 has 16 residues. Written as DNA, the CDR3 is TGTGCCAGCAGCCAAGATTCGGGGCCAGCTAACTATGGCTACACCTTC. It specifies CASSQDSGPANYGYTF.

The V call is TRBV20-1, the J call TRBJ2-5, with 7 bases identical to TRBD2. J lost 7 bases, V lost 3 bases, and 11 bases had no gene match. This CDR3 has 14 residues. Germline V gene lookup returns CDR1 DFQATT and CDR2 SNEGSKA (reference sequence). In nucleotides, the CDR3 is TGCAGTGCTAGCCATGGGGGGGAGCTAGGGACCCAGTACTTC. This sequence encodes CSASHGGELGTQYF.

V gene TRBV6-1 combines with J gene TRBJ2-7; possibly TRBD2 for D (6 bases). This CDR3 contains 16 residues. Trimming pared 2 bases from V and 7 bases from J, leaving 21 bases between. CDR1 is MNHNS and CDR2 is SASEGT in the germline V gene. The CDR3 sequence is CASSETFSGSYNEQYF. The CDR3 DNA reads as TGTGCCAGCAGTGAAACTTTTAGCGGTTCCTACAATGAGCAGTACTTC.

In this sample, this clonotype turned up a few times. The V call is TRBV5-1, the J call TRBJ2-7; D gene uncertain. Trimming removed 3 bases at V and 7 bases at J, with 14 bases between. The V gene's germline CDR1 is SGHRS and CDR2 YFSETQ. This CDR3 has 13 amino acids. CDR3 in amino acids: CASSSLVRLEQYF. In DNA form, the CDR3 reads TGCGCCAGCAGCTCCCTCGTCCGGCTAGAGCAGTACTTC. The variable domain in full, completed from reference TRBV5-1 and TRBJ2-7, reads KAGVTQTPRYLIKTRGQQVTLSCSPISGHRSVSWYQQTPGQGLQFLFEYFSETQRNKGNFPGRFSGRQFSNSRSEMNVSTLELGDSALYLCASSSLVRLEQYFGPGTRLTVT.

This sequence joins TRBV3-1 and TRBJ2-7; no firm D call. The better agreement between TRBJ2-4 and the DNA end casts doubt on the J call. Germline lookup yields CDR1 LGHDT and CDR2 YNNKEL (reference sequence). The CDR3 spans 12 residues. The CDR3 nucleotides are TGTGCCAGCAGCCAAGAGGCAGACATTCAGTACTTC. Translated: CASSQEADIQYF.

The chain uses TRBV9 and TRBJ2-5; D could derive from TRBD1 or TRBD2 (5 bases each). The CDR3 length is 15 residues. CDR1 is SGDLS, CDR2 YYNGEE, per germline. Trimming took off 1 base at V and 1 base at J, with 11 bases between the two ends. The DNA of the CDR3 is TGTGCCAGCAGCGTATCAGGGAGAGGCCAAGAGACCCAGTACTTC. It encodes CASSVSGRGQETQYF.

This clonotype was detected only once. The V call is TRBV20-1, the J call TRBJ2-7; 11 positions agree with TRBD2. In germline, CDR1 is DFQATT, CDR2 SNEGSKA (reference sequence). V gave up 5 bases and J gave up 7 bases; unmatched junction bases: 10. CDR3 length equals 14 residues. In DNA, the CDR3 is TGCAGTGCTCGATATAGCGGGAGGGCCTCGGAGCAGTACTTC. Translating gives CSARYSGRASEQYF.

This rearrangement joins TRBV11-2 to TRBJ2-7; D is perhaps TRBD2 (6 bases). The V gene's germline CDR1 is SGHAT and CDR2 FQNNGV. This CDR3 comprises 15 residues. Trimming took 1 base from V and 7 from J, leaving 17 bases between them. This CDR3 is CASSLGEEGLEEQYF. The CDR3 bases are TGTGCCAGCAGCTTAGGGGAGGAGGGGCTGGAAGAGCAGTACTTC.

This clonotype has a handful of counts. This chain uses TRBV14 with TRBJ2-2; 11 bases line up with TRBD2. Trimming removed 3 bases from V and 1 base from J; junction bases left unmatched: 4. The CDR3 is 17 residues long. CDR1 SGHDN and CDR2 FVKESK come from the germline V gene. The CDR3 nucleotides read TGTGCCAGCAGCCAGACGGGGACTAGCGGGAACACCGGGGAGCTGTTTTTT. Its translation is CASSQTGTSGNTGELFF.

This clonotype was seen once. The chain carries TRBV20-1 and TRBJ2-7, with 7 bases aligning to TRBD2. The CDR3 contains 13 residues. The V and J ends lost 6 bases and 4 bases, in that order; junction bases with no gene match: 9. CDR1 is DFQATT and CDR2 is SNEGSKA in the germline V gene (reference sequence). CDR3 nucleotides: TGCAGTGCACCCTCCGGGGGGAGATACGAGCAGTACTTC. Residues: CSAPSGGRYEQYF.